Listed below are T cell receptor beta chains from one sample, sequenced in a study of cytomegalovirus exposure and HLA in healthy donors. Libraries were prepared by immunoSEQ multiplex PCR; TCRdb keeps only in-frame clonotypes and omits some of them. The sample holds about 250,000 clones, about 90% seen once. Sequenced material: PBMCs. Receptor source: a man between 18 and 35 years old in good health and CMV-seropositive. CDR3s include the opening cysteine and the closing phenylalanine or tryptophan. The order of the fields is V gene, J gene, D gene, clone size, CDR3 DNA, CDR3 protein. The D gene is left open where the match is weak. Clone sizes are given selectively: once, few, many, or a class where the clone is expanded.

TRBV7-9	TRBJ2-5	.	.	TGTGCCAGCAGCTTAGCGTCAGGGAAAGAGACCCAGTACTTC	CASSLASGKETQYF
TRBV7-8	TRBJ2-7	TRBD2	.	TGTGCCAGCAGCTTAACGGCTAGCGGGAGGTCATTCGTCTACGAGCAGTACTTC	CASSLTASGRSFVYEQYF
TRBV6-5	TRBJ2-2	TRBD1	.	TGTGCCAGCAGTTTGGGGCAGGGGGTGAACACCGGGGAGCTGTTTTTT	CASSLGQGVNTGELFF
TRBV6-1	TRBJ1-2	.	.	TGTGCCAGCAGGCCGGCCCAGGACCTTTACTATGGCTACACCTTC	CASRPAQDLYYGYTF
TRBV7-9	TRBJ1-1	.	.	TGTGCCAGCAGCTTATCGGGGGGGCCCAGGAACACTGAAGCTTTCTTT	CASSLSGGPRNTEAFF
TRBV6-1	TRBJ2-7	.	.	TGTGCCAGCGGATACTACGAGCAGTACTTC	CASGYYEQYF
TRBV5-1	TRBJ2-3	.	.	TGCGCCAGCAGCCCGACGGGTACTGGAGATACGCAGTATTTT	CASSPTGTGDTQYF
TRBV4-1	TRBJ2-1	TRBD2	.	TGCGCCAGCAGCCACGTAGCGGGAGTTGAAAATGAGCAGTTCTTC	CASSHVAGVENEQFF
TRBV30	TRBJ1-2	TRBD1	many	TGTGCCTGGAGACAAAGGACAGGGGGAACCTATGGCTACACCTTC	CAWRQRTGGTYGYTF
TRBV6-6	TRBJ1-3	.	.	TGTGCCAGCTCCTGGACTCCTAATCTGGACACCATATATTTT	CASSWTPNLDTIYF